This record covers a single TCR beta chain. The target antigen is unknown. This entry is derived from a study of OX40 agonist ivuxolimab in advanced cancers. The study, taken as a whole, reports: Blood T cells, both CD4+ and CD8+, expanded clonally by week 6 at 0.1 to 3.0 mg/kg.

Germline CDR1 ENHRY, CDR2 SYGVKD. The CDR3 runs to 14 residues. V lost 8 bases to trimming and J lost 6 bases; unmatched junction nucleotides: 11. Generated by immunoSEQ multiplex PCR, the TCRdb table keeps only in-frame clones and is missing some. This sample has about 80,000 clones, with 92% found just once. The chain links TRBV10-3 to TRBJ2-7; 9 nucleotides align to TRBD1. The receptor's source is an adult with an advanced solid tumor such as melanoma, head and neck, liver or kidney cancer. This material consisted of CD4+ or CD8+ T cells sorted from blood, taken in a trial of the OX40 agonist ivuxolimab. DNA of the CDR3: TGTGCCATCGATAGGGACAGGGAAGGGCTCGAGCAGTACTTC. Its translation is CAIDRDREGLEQYF.